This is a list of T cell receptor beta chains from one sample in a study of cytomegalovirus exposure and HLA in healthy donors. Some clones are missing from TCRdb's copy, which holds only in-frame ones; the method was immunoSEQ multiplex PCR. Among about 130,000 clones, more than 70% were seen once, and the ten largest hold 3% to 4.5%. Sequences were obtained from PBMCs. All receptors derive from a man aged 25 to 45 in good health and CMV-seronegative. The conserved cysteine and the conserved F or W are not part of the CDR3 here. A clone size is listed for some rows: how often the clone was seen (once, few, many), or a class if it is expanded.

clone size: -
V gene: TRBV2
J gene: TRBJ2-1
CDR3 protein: ASIPLAGVNNEQF

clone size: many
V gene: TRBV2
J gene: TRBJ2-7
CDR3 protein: ASTCGTEDDEQY

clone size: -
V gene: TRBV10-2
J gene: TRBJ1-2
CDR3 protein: ASMVAGGYGYT

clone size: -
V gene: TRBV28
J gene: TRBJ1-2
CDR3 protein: ASSLPRGQELYGYT

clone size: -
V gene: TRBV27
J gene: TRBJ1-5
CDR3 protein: ASSWTGEGIQPQH

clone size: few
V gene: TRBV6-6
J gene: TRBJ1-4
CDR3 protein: ASRLRGHGEKLF

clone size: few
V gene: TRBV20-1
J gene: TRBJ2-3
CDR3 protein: SAEHTDTQY

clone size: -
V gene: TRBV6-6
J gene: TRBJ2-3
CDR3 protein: ASSYSTGYTQY

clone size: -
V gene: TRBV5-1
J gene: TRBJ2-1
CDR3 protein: ASSLGMTGNEQF

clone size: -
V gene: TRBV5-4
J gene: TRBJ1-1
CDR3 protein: ASSSRTGVTEAF

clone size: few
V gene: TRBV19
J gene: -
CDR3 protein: ASSGDSGEQY

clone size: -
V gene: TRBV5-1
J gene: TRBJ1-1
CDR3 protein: ASSLSRNMNTEAF

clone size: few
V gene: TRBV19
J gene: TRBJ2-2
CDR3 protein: ASSMHRGTSGERGSTGELF

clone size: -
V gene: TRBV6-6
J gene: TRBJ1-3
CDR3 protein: ASSYSQGRGGDTIY

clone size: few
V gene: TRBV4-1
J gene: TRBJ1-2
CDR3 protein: ASSQEGTGYGYT

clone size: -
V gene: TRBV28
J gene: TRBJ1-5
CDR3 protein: ASSSRTGSNQPQH

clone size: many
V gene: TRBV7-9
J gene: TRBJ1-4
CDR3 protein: ASSTKDRGDEKLF

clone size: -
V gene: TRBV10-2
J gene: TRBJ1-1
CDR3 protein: ASGQGWRTEAF

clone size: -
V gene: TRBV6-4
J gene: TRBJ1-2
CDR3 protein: ASSSIDYYGYT

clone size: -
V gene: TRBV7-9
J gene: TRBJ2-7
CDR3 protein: SSSPLSYEQY

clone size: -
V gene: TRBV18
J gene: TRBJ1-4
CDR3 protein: ASSPGPGATNEKLF

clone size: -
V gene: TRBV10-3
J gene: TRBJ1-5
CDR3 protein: AIGGTGYQPQH

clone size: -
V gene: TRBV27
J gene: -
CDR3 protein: ASSFGAGGYEQY

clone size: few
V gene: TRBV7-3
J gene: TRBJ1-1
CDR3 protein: ASSSDPSGTEAF

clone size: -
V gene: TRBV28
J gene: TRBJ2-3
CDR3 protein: ASSIADTQY

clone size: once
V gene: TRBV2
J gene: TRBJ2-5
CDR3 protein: ASSEFVLQGRKTQY

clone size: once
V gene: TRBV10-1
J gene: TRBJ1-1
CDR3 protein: ASSATGTGIEAF

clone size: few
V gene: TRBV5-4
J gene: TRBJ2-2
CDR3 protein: ASSPRDRASAGELF

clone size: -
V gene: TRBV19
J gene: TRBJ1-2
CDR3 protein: ASRQIREGYGYT

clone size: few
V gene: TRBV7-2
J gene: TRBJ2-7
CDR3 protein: ASSFMPGGAYEQY

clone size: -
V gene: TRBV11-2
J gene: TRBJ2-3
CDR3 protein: ASSRLMTTGTDTQY

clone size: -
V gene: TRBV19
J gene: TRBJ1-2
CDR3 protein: ASSISRVDYGYT

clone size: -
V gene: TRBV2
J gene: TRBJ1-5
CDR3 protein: ASRVGLSNQPQH

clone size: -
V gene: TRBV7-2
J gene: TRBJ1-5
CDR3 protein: ASSFQGSRSNQPQH

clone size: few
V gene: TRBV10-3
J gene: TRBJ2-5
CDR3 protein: AISESPVGSGGHGLRETQY

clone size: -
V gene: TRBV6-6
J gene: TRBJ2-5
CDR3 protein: ASSHPGGQETQY

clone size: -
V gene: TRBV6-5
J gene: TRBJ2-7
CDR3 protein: ASKRGRGYEQY

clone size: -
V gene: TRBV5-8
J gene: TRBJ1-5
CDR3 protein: ASSSSRVGTPVNNQPQH

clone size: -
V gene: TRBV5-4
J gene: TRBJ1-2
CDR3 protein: AILRPAGPGGSYGYT

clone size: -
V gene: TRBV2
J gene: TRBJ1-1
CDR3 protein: ASKSQGWGTEAF

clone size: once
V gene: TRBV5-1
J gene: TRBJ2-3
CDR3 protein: ASSLAGTPTRGDTQY